This T cell receptor beta chain was documented in a study of patients and donors after allogeneic stem cell transplantation (dated by TCRdb to the early 2020s). In this sample, this clonotype turned up a few times. Its antigen is unknown. Qualities for individual bases were not recorded, and no much larger clone is one base off. In the germline V gene, CDR1 corresponds to MNHEY and CDR2 to SVGAGI. The CDR3 runs 19 residues from the cysteine to the phenylalanine. The retained sequence is limited to the CDR3, 57 bases, with the frame set at the first base. V lost 2 bases and J lost 0 bases, and the count of bases not matched to a germline gene is 12. The library was built by means of RT-PCR. The data were produced on a NextSeq 550. In TCRdb, the public reads were trimmed at Q25 with fastp and aligned with MiXCR, with productive beta chains retained. Duplicate CDR3 protein sequences are folded into a single record with the most common DNA and genes. The sample yields hundreds of thousands of distinct CDR3 sequences; around 16% were counted once. The top ten clonotypes cover 6.5% to 7.5% of the sample.

This TCR came from a human donor who was either an allogeneic HSCT recipient or a stem cell or donor lymphocyte infusion donor (not recorded which). It is not recorded whose cells these are; they may come from a transplant donor. Here the chain combines TRBV6-5 and TRBJ1-3; 8 bases in the middle match TRBD1. The specimen sequenced was blood, either unsorted or a sorted T cell fraction (not recorded which). The CDR3 sequence is CASSYPNLDRAISGNTIYF. The sequenced DNA is TGTGCCAGCAGTTACCCTAACTTGGACAGGGCGATCTCTGGAAACACCATATATTTT.